This TCR beta chain was profiled in a study of blood T cell repertoires in COVID-19. Study-wide context: Acute and convalescent COVID-19 specimens originated in the United States, Italy and Spain.

This clone showed up just once. V lost 0 bases to trimming and J lost 6 bases; unmatched junction nucleotides: 4. CDR3 size: 15 residues. CDR1 is MGHRA and CDR2 is YSYEKL in the germline V gene. Source study methods: Amplified reference gene primers provided the basis for estimating nucleated cell counts. Libraries were prepared by immunoSEQ multiplex PCR; TCRdb keeps only in-frame clonotypes and omits some of them. V and J calls and clone size are as listed in that table; D and trimming were resolved from the DNA. The sample has 400,000 to 550,000 clones; roughly 91% are singletons. The chain links TRBV4-1 to TRBJ1-5; the match to TRBD1 covers 8 bases. The receptor comes from a young woman with acute or convalescent COVID-19. Material: peripheral blood. The CDR3 DNA reads TGCGCCAGCAGCCAAGAAGCACAGGGGGGTCAGCCCCAGCATTTT. Protein: CASSQEAQGGQPQHF.